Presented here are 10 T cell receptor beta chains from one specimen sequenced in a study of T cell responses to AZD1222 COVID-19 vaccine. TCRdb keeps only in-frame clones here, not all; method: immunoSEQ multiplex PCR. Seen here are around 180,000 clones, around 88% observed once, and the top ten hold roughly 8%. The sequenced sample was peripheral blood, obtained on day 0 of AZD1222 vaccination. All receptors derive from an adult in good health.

The CDR3, as DNA: TGTGCCACCTCGGGGGAAGGGAAAAATCAGCCCCAGCATTTT. Amino acids: CATSGEGKNQPQHF. J is TRBJ1-5 and V is TRBV15; TRBD1 might be the D (5 bases). Germline lookup yields CDR1 LNHNV and CDR2 YYDKDF (reference sequence). V lost 8 bases and J lost 4, with 15 bases in between. The CDR3 covers 14 residues.

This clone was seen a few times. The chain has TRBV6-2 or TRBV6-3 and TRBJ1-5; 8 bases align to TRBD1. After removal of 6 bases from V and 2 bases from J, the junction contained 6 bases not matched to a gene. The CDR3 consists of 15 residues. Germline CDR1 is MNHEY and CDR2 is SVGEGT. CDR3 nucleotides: TGTGCCAGCAGCGAGGACAGGGTAGGCAATCAGCCCCAGCATTTT. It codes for CASSEDRVGNQPQHF.

The CDR3 reads CASSFSDRGQSHTYEQYF. The CDR3 DNA follows: TGTGCCAGCAGCTTCAGCGATCGAGGGCAGTCACATACCTACGAGCAGTACTTC. V gene TRBV7-8 combines with J gene TRBJ2-7; D is possibly TRBD2 (5 bases). The CDR3 totals 18 residues. Trimming left V 3 bases short and J 2 bases short, with 23 bases between. Germline V CDR1 and CDR2: SGHVS, FQNEAQ. Supplemented by reference TRBV7-8 and TRBJ2-7, the full variable domain reads GAGVSQSPRYKVAKRGQDVALRCDPISGHVSLFWYQQALGQGPEFLTYFQNEAQLDKSGLPSDRFFAERPEGSVSTLKIQRTQQEDSAVYLCASSFSDRGQSHTYEQYFGPGTRLTVT.

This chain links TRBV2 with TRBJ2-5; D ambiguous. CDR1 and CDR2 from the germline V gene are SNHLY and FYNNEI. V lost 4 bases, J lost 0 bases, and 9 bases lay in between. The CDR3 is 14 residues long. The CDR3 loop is CASSAGRYQETQYF. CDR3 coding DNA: TGTGCCAGCAGTGCTGGTCGGTACCAAGAGACCCAGTACTTC.

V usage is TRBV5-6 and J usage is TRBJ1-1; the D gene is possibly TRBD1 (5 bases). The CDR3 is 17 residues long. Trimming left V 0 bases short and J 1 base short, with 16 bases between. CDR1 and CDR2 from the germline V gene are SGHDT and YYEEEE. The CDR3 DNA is TGTGCCAGCAGCTTGGGAGAGGTCCGGAGGGGGAACACTGAAGCTTTCTTT. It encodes CASSLGEVRRGNTEAFF.

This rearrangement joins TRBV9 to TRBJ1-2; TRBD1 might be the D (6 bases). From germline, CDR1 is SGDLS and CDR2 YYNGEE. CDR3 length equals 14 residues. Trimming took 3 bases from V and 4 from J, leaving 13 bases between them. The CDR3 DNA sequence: TGTGCCAGCAGCGCAGCAGGGGATGTCTATGGCTACACCTTC. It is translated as CASSAAGDVYGYTF.

As DNA, the CDR3 is TGTGCCAGCAGGCCGGGACAGGGTAATGATGAGCAGTTCTTC. Protein sequence: CASRPGQGNDEQFF. The chain recombines TRBV2 with TRBJ2-1; 9 positions agree with TRBD1. The CDR3 sequence is 14 residues long. Germline V gene lookup returns CDR1 SNHLY and CDR2 FYNNEI. V trimming: 6 bases; J trimming: 8 bases; junction bases outside the gene matches: 8.

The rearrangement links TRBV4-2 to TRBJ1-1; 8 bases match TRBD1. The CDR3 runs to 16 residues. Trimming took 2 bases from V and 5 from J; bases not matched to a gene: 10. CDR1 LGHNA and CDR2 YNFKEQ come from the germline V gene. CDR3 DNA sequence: TGTGCCAGCAGCCAATCCTGGGGCAGGGGGCAAACTGAAGCTTTCTTT. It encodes CASSQSWGRGQTEAFF.

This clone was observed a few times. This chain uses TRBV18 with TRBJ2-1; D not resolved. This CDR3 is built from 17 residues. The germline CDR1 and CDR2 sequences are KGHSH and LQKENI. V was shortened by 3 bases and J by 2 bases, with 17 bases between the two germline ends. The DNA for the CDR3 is TGTGCCAGCTCACCCTCCTGGACGGATGAGGCCTACAATGAGCAGTTCTTC. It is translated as CASSPSWTDEAYNEQFF.

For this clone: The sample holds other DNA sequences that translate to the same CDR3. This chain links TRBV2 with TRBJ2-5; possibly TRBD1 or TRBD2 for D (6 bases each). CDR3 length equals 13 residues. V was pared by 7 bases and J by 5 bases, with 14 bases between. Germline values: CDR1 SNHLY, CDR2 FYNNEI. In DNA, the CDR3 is TGTGCCAGCAAGGGGGGCCCCGGGGAGACCCAGTACTTC. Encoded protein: CASKGGPGETQYF.